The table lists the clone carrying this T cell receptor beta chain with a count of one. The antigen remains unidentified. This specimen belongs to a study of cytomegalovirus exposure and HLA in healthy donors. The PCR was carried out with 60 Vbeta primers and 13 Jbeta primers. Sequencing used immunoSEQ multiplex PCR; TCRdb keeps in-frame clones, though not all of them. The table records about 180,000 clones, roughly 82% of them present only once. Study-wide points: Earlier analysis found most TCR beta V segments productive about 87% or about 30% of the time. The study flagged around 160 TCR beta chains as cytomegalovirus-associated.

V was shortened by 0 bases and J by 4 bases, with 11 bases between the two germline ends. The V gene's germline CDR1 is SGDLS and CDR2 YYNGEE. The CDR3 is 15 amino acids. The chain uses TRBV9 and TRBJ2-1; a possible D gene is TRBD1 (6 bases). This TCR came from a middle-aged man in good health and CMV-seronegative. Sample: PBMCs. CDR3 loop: CASSVGSGQYNEQFF. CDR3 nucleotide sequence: TGTGCCAGCAGCGTAGGCAGCGGACAGTACAATGAGCAGTTCTTC. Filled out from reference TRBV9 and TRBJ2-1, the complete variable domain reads DSGVTQTPKHLITATGQRVTLRCSPRSGDLSVYWYQQSLDQGLQFLIQYYNGEERAKGNILERFSAQQFPDLHSELNLSSLELGDSALYFCASSVGSGQYNEQFFGPGTRLTVL.